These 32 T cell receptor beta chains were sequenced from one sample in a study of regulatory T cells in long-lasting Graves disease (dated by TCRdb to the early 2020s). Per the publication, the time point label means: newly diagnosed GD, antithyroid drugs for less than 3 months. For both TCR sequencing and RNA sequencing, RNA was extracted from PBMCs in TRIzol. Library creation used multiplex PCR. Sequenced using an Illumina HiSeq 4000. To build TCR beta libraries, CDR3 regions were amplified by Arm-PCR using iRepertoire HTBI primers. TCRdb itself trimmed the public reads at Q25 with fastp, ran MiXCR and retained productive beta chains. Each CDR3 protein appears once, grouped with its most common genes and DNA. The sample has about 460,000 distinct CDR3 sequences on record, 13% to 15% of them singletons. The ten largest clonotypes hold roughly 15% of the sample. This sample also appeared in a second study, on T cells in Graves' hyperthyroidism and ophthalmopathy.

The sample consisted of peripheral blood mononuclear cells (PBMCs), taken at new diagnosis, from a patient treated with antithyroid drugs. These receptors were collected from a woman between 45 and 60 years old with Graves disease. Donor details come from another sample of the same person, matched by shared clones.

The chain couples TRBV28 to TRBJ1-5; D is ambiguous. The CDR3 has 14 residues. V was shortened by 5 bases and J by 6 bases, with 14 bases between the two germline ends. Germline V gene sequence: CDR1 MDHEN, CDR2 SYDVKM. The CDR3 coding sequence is TGTGCCAGCAGTCCTCAGCCGATTGGTCAGCCCCAGCATTTT. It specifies CASSPQPIGQPQHF.

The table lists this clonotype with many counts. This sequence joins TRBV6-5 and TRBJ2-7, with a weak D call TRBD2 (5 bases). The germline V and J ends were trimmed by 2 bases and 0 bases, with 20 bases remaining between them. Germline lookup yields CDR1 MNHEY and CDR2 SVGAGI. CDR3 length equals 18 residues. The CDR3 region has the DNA TGTGCCAGCAGTTACCGGGGTCCAATTCAGACGCACTCCTACGAGCAGTACTTC. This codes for CASSYRGPIQTHSYEQYF.

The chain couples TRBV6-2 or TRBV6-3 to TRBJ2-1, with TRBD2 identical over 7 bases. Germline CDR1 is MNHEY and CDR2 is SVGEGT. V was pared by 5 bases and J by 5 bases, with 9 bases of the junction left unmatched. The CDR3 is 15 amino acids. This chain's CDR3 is CASSAAQRGNNEQFF. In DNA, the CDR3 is TGTGCCAGCAGTGCCGCGCAGCGGGGAAACAATGAGCAGTTCTTC.

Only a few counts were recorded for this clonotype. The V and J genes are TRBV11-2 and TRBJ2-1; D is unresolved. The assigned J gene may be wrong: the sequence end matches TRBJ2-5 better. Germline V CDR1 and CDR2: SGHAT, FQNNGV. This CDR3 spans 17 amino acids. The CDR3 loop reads CASSKLGLKLTVETQYF. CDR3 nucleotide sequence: TGTGCCAGCAGCAAATTAGGCCTCAAGCTTACCGTGGAGACCCAGTACTTC.

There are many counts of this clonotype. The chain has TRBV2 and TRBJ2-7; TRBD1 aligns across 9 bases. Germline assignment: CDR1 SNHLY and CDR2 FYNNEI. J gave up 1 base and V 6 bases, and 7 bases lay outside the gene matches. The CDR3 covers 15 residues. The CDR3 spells CASRNTGTGSYEQYF. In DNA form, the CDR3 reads TGTGCCAGCAGAAACACCGGGACAGGGTCCTACGAGCAGTACTTC.

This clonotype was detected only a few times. The CDR3 loop reads CASGPEMTGELFF. CDR3 DNA sequence: TGTGCTAGTGGCCCGGAAATGACCGGGGAGCTGTTTTTT. The rearrangement joins TRBV12-5 to TRBJ2-2; no clear D gene. The CDR3 has 13 residues. Trimming took 6 bases from V and 5 from J, leaving 10 bases between them. Germline-derived CDR1 and CDR2 are LGHNT and FRNRAP.

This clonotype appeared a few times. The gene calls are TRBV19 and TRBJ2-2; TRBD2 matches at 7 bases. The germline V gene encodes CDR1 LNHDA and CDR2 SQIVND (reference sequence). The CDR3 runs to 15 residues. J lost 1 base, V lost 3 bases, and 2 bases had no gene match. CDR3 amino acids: CASSIGRENTGELFF. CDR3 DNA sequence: TGTGCCAGTAGTATTGGGAGGGAGAACACCGGGGAGCTGTTTTTT. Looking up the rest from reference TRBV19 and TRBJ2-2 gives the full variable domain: DGGITQSPKYLFRKEGQNVTLSCEQNLNHDAMYWYRQDPGQGLRLIYYSQIVNDFQKGDIAEGYSVSREKKESFPLTVTSAQKNPTAFYLCASSIGRENTGELFFGEGSRLTVL.

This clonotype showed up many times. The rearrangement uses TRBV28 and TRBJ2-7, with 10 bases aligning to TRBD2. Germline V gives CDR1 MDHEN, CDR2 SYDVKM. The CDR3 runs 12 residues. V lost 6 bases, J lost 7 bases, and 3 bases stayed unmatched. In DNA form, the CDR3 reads TGTGCCAGCAGGGTAGCGGGAGGTGAGCAGTACTTC. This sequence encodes CASRVAGGEQYF.

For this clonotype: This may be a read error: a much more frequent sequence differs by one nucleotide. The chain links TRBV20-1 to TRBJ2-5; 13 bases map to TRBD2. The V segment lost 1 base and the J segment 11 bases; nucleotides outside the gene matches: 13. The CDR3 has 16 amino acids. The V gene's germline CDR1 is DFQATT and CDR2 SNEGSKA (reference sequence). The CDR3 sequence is CSARGTSGSRHNEQYF. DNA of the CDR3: TGCAGTGCTAGAGGGACTAGCGGGAGTCGACACAATGAGCAGTACTTC.

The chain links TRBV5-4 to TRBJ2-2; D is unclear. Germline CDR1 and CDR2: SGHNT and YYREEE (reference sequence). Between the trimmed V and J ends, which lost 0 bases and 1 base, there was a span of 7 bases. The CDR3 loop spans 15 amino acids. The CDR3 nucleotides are TGTGCCAGCAGCTTGGGAGAGAAGAACACCGGGGAGCTGTTTTTT. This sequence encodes CASSLGEKNTGELFF. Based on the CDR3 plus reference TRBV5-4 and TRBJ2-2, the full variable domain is ETGVTQSPTHLIKTRGQQVTLRCSSQSGHNTVSWYQQALGQGPQFIFQYYREEENGRGNFPPRFSGLQFPNYSSELNVNALELDDSALYLCASSLGEKNTGELFFGEGSRLTVL.

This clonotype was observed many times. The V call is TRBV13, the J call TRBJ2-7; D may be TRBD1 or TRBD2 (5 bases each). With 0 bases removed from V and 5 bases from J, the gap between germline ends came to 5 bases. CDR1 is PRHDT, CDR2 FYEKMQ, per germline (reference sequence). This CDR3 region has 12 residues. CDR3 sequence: CASSLGGHEQYF. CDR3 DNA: TGTGCCAGCAGCTTAGGGGGACACGAGCAGTACTTC.

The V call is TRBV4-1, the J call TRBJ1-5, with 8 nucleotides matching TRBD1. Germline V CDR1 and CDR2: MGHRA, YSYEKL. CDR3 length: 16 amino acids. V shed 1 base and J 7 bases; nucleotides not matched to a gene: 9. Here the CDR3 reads CASSQALQGANQPQHF. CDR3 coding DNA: TGCGCCAGCAGCCAAGCCCTTCAGGGGGCAAACCAGCCCCAGCATTTT.

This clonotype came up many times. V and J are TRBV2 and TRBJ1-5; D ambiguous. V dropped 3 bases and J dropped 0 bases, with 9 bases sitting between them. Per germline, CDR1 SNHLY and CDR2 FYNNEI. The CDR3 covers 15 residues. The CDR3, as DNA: TGTGCCAGCAGTGAGGCAGCGTATAGCAATCAGCCCCAGCATTTT. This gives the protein CASSEAAYSNQPQHF. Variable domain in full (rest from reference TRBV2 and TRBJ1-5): EPEVTQTPSHQVTQMGQEVILRCVPISNHLYFYWYRQILGQKVEFLVSFYNNEISEKSEIFDDQFSVERPDGSNFTLKIRSTKLEDSAMYFCASSEAAYSNQPQHFGDGTRLSIL.

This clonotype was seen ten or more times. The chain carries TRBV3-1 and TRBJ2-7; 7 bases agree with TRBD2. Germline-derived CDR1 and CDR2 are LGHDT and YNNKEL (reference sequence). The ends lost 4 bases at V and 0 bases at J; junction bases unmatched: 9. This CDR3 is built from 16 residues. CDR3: CASSPREAGSSYEQYF. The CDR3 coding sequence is TGTGCCAGCAGCCCCCGGGAGGCAGGGAGCTCCTACGAGCAGTACTTC.

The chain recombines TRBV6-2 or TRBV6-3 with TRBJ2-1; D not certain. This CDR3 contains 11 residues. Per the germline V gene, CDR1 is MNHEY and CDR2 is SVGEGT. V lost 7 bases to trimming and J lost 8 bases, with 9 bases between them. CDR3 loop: CASKGVDEQFF. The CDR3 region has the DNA TGTGCCAGCAAGGGTGTTGATGAGCAGTTCTTC.

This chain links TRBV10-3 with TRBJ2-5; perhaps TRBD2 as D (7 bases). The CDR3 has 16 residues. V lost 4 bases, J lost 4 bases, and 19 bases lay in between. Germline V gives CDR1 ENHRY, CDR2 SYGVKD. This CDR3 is CAISGPLAGAPETQYF. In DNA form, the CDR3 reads TGTGCCATCAGTGGGCCCCTTGCGGGGGCGCCAGAGACCCAGTACTTC.

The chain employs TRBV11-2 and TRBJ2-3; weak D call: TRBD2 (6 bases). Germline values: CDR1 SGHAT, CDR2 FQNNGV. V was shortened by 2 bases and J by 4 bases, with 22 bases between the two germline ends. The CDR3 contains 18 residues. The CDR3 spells CASSLKLSAGPPADTQYF. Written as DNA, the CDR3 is TGTGCCAGCAGCTTAAAGTTATCGGCGGGGCCCCCCGCAGATACGCAGTATTTT. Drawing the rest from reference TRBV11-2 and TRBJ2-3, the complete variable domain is EAGVAQSPRYKIIEKRQSVAFWCNPISGHATLYWYQQILGQGPKLLIQFQNNGVVDDSQLPKDRFSAERLKGVDSTLKIQPAKLEDSAVYLCASSLKLSAGPPADTQYFGPGTRLTVL.

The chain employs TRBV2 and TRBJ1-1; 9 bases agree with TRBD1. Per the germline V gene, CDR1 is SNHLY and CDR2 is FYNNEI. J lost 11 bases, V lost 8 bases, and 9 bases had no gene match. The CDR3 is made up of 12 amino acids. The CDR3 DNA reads TGTGCCAGCGGCCGGACAGGGGATGGGGCTTTCTTT. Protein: CASGRTGDGAFF.

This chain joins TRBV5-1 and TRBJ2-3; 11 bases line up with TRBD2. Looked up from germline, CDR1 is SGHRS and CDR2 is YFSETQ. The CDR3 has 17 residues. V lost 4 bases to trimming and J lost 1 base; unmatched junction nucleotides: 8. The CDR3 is CASSASGRKLGTDTQYF. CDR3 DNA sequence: TGCGCCAGCAGCGCTAGCGGGAGGAAGTTGGGCACAGATACGCAGTATTTT.

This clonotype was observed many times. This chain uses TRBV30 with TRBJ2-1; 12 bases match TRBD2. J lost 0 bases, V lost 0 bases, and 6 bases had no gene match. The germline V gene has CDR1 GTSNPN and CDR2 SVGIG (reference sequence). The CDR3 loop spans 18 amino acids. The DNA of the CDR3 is TGTGCCTGGAGTGTACCCGGACTAGCGGGAAGCTCCTACAATGAGCAGTTCTTC. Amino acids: CAWSVPGLAGSSYNEQFF.

The chain's CDR3 is CASSLGRGSGRPNEQFF. The CDR3 region has the DNA TGTGCCAGCAGTTTAGGGCGGGGTAGCGGGAGGCCGAATGAGCAGTTCTTC. This chain connects TRBV12-3 or TRBV12-4 to TRBJ2-1; 10 bases fit TRBD2. The length of the CDR3 is 17 residues. The V gene end was trimmed by 1 base and the J gene end by 7 bases; junction bases not matched to a gene: 10.

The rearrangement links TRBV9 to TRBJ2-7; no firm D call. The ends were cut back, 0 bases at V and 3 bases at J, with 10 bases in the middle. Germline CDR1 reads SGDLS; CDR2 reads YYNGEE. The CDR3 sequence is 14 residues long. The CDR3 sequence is CASSVGPDDYEQYF. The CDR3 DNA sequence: TGTGCCAGCAGCGTAGGTCCAGACGACTACGAGCAGTACTTC.

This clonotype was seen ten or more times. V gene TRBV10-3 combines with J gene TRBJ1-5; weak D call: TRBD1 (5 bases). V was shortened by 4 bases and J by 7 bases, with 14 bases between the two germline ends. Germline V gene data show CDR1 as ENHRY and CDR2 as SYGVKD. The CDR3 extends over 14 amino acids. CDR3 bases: TGTGCCATCAGTGCGGCCAGGGTTGGGCAGCCCCAGCATTTT. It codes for CAISAARVGQPQHF.

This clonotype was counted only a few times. The CDR3 loop is CSAPDRGRDEKLFF. The CDR3 nucleotides read TGCAGTGCGCCTGACAGGGGGCGGGATGAAAAACTGTTTTTT. The chain recombines TRBV20-1 with TRBJ1-4; 10 bases map to TRBD1. The germline V gene has CDR1 DFQATT and CDR2 SNEGSKA (reference sequence). Trimming removed 6 bases from V and 6 bases from J; junction bases left unmatched: 7. The CDR3 loop spans 14 amino acids.

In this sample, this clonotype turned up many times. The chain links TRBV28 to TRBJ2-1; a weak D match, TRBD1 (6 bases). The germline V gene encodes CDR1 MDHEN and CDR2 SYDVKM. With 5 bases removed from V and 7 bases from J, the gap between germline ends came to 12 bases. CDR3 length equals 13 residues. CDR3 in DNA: TGTGCCAGCAGTATAACAGGGAATAATGAGCAGTTCTTC. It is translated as CASSITGNNEQFF.

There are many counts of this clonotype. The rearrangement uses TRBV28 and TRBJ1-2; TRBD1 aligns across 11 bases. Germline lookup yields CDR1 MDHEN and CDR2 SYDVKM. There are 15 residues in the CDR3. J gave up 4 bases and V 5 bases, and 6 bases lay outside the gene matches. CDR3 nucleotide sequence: TGTGCCAGCAGTCCCAGGACAGGGGGCTTCTATGGCTACACCTTC. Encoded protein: CASSPRTGGFYGYTF.

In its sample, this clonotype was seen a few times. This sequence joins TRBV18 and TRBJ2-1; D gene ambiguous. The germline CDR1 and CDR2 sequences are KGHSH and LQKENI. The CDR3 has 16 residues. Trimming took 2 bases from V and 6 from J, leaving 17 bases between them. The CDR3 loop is CASSPFTTSGRNEQFF. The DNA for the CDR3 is TGTGCCAGCTCACCATTCACGACTTCCGGCCGCAATGAGCAGTTCTTC.

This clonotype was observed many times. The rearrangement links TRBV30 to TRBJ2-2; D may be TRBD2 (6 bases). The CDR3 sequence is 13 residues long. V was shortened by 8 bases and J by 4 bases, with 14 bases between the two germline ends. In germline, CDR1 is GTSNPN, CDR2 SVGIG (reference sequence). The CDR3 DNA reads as TGTGCCCGAGGGTTCGGGGGCACCGGGGAGCTGTTTTTT. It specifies CARGFGGTGELFF.

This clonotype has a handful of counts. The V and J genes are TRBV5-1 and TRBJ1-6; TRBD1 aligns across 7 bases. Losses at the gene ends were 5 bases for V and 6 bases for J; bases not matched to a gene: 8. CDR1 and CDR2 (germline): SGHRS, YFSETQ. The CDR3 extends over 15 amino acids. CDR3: CASRIRTGLNSPLHF. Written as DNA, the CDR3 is TGCGCCAGCAGAATCCGGACAGGCCTTAATTCACCCCTCCACTTT.

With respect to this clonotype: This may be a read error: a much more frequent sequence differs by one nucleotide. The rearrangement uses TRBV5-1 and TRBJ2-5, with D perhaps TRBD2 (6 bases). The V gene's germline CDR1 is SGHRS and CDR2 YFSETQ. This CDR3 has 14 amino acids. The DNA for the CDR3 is TGCGCCAGCAGATTGGCCTCGGGGGTCGAGACCCAGTACTTC. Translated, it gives CASRLASGVETQYF.

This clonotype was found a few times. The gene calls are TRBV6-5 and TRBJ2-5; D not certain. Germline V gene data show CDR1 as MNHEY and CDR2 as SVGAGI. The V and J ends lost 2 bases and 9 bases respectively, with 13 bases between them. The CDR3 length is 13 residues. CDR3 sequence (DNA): TGTGCCAGCAGTTACCCGCACCCAGAAGCCCAGTACTTC. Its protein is CASSYPHPEAQYF.

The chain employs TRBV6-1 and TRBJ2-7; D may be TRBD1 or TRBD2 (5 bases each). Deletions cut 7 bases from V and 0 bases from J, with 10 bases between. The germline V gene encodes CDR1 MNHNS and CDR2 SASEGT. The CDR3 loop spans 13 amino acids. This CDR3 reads CASTGDRSYEQYF. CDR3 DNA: TGTGCCAGCACTGGGGACCGCTCCTACGAGCAGTACTTC.